This TCR beta chain is drawn from a study of blood T cells in healthy people across ages. The second PCR ran roughly 6 to 11 cycles with a sample-barcoded 5' primer and J-beta primers. TCRdb called the 5' RACE reads again in MiXCR, with one record for every CDR3 protein. The data show fewer than 700,000 distinct CDR3 sequences, roughly 41% seen once. Only a few counts were recorded for this clonotype. The CDR3 has 14 residues. The germline gives CDR1 MNHEY, CDR2 SVGAGI. J was trimmed by 6 bases and V by 4 bases; bases with no gene match: 9. The sequenced sample consisted of blood. The J gene is TRBJ2-7, the V gene TRBV6-5; 7 bases match TRBD1. The TCR comes from a man older than 75 in good health. CDR3 sequence reads: CASSFADRSSEQYF. DNA of the CDR3: TGTGCCAGCAGTTTCGCGGACAGGTCCAGCGAGCAGTACTTC.